The TCR beta chain under discussion was sequenced for a study of T cells in Graves' hyperthyroidism and ophthalmopathy. Study-wide context: Peripheral blood was obtained at initial diagnosis, preceding any treatment.

The diagnostic basis comprised clinical symptoms, serum thyroxine and TRAb, thyroid ultrasound and orbital computed tomography. This clonotype was seen ten or more times. Regions amplified from RNA transcripts were the TCR beta CDR3 regions. Primed by the HTBI set, a first-round RT-PCR was run on the TCR CDR3. TCRdb reanalysed the multiplex PCR reads using MiXCR and keeps one entry per CDR3 protein. Found here are approximately 410,000 distinct CDR3 sequences, over 12% of them singletons; the top ten hold less than 15%. The CDR3 is made up of 13 amino acids. Trimming removed 0 bases at V and 6 bases at J, with 8 bases between. Germline CDR1 and CDR2: SGHKS and YYEKEE (reference sequence).

The source material was blood. The clonotype originates from a man between 18 and 29 years old with Graves' ophthalmopathy. V gene TRBV5-5 combines with J gene TRBJ2-3, with no clear D. CDR3 DNA: TGTGCCAGCAGCTTGGAGTGGTTCGATACGCAGTATTTT. Residues: CASSLEWFDTQYF.